Sequencing of this T cell receptor (beta chain) was carried out in a study of CD8+ T cells in alopecia areata. Starting from PBMCs, sorting isolated CD4+ and CD8+ T cells. A word on this clone: Its target is unknown.

Findings and limits, study-wide: Especially in alopecia totalis/universalis, lesional scalp showed greater clonality than normal scalp did. Among patients, TCR sharing was less clear than in mice, a difference possibly due in part to HLA diversity in the patient population.

Once RNA had been extracted, it was reverse transcribed into cDNA to act as the sequencing template. The table came from immunoSEQ multiplex PCR; TCRdb's copy has only in-frame clones and leaves some out. The data show some 200,000 clones, roughly three fifths seen once. Germline CDR1 is MNHNY and CDR2 is SVGAGI (reference sequence). V lost 2 bases and J 5 bases, leaving 10 bases between the germline ends. CDR3 length: 13 residues. Sequenced sample: CD8+ T cells sorted from blood. This TCR was sampled from a human donor in good health. The gene calls are TRBV6-6 and TRBJ2-7; D is uncertain. The CDR3 sequence: CASSYGSGDEQYF. The CDR3 DNA sequence: TGTGCCAGCAGTTACGGATCCGGAGACGAGCAGTACTTC.